These 26 T cell receptor beta chains came from one sample sequenced in a study of OX40 agonist ivuxolimab in advanced cancers. The protocol was immunoSEQ multiplex PCR, while the TCRdb copy is restricted to in-frame clones and leaves out a portion. The table lists 55,000 to 75,000 clones, approximately 86% of them singletons. Sequences were derived from CD4+ or CD8+ T cells sorted from blood, sampled in a trial of the OX40 agonist ivuxolimab. These receptors came from an adult with an advanced solid tumor such as melanoma, head and neck, liver or kidney cancer.

Regarding this clone: Other DNA sequences of this sample code for an identical CDR3. The chain recombines TRBV28 with TRBJ2-3, with 7 bases that match TRBD2. Germline trimming cut 5 bases from V and 2 bases from J; bases unmatched to any gene: 7. This CDR3 comprises 15 residues. Germline loops: CDR1 MDHEN, CDR2 SYDVKM. The CDR3 spells CASSPPSGLTDTQYF. The DNA of the CDR3 is TGTGCCAGCAGTCCTCCTAGCGGACTCACAGATACGCAGTATTTT. The full variable domain, with the rest looked up from reference TRBV28 and TRBJ2-3, is DVKVTQSSRYLVKRTGEKVFLECVQDMDHENMFWYRQDPGLGLRLIYFSYDVKMKEKGDIPEGYSVSREKKERFSLILESASTNQTSMYLCASSPPSGLTDTQYFGPGTRLTVL.

CDR3 sequence reads: CASSGLGAQLAKNIQYF. CDR3 sequence (DNA): TGTGCCAGCAGTGGTTTGGGGGCCCAGCTAGCCAAAAACATTCAGTACTTC. The chain is built from TRBV6-1 and TRBJ2-4; weak D call: TRBD1 (6 bases). CDR1 is MNHNS, CDR2 SASEGT, per germline. V was pared by 4 bases and J by 0 bases, with 16 bases between. This CDR3 has 17 amino acids.

The chain employs TRBV19 and TRBJ1-1; no firm D call. CDR1 is LNHDA, CDR2 SQIVND, per germline (reference sequence). The CDR3 has 15 residues. V was trimmed by 2 bases and J by 1 base, leaving 11 bases between them. CDR3 nucleotides: TGTGCCAGTAGTATACGAGGACGTGGGAACACTGAAGCTTTCTTT. Residues: CASSIRGRGNTEAFF.

In the case of this clone: Other DNA sequences from this sample encode an identical CDR3 as well. The rearrangement joins TRBV29-1 to TRBJ2-3; the match to TRBD2 covers 9 bases. Looked up from germline, CDR1 is SQVTM and CDR2 is ANQGSEA. V shed 7 bases, J shed 5 bases, and the junction held 13 bases outside the gene matches. The CDR3 is 15 amino acids. The CDR3 sequence: CSASGGRGGGDTQYF. Written as DNA, the CDR3 is TGCAGCGCAAGCGGGGGGCGGGGTGGAGGAGATACGCAGTATTTT.

V usage is TRBV11-2 and J usage is TRBJ1-2, with D unresolved. Per germline, CDR1 SGHAT and CDR2 FQNNGV. The CDR3 length is 12 residues. Trimming pared 5 bases from V and 8 bases from J, leaving 12 bases between. The CDR3 sequence is CASSPTPRGYTF. In DNA form, the CDR3 reads TGTGCCAGCAGCCCTACCCCGCGCGGCTACACCTTC. Filled out from reference TRBV11-2 and TRBJ1-2, the complete variable domain reads EAGVAQSPRYKIIEKRQSVAFWCNPISGHATLYWYQQILGQGPKLLIQFQNNGVVDDSQLPKDRFSAERLKGVDSTLKIQPAKLEDSAVYLCASSPTPRGYTFGSGTRLTVV.

There are a few counts of this clone. The chain combines TRBV30 with TRBJ2-7; TRBD2 matches 11 bases. This CDR3 is 17 amino acids long. CDR1 and CDR2 (germline): GTSNPN, SVGIG (reference sequence). V lost 2 bases to trimming and J lost 6 bases; unmatched junction nucleotides: 15. In DNA, the CDR3 is TGTGCCTGGAGTCGAACTAGCGGGAGTCTTACAGGAACCGAGCAGTACTTC. Protein: CAWSRTSGSLTGTEQYF.

This clone was counted between two and nine times. This chain uses TRBV5-4 with TRBJ2-1, with 10 bases aligning to TRBD1. CDR1 and CDR2 (germline): SGHNT, YYREEE (reference sequence). The CDR3 loop spans 15 amino acids. V gave up 4 bases and J gave up 7 bases; unmatched junction bases: 8. CDR3 sequence: CASSPDRGGYNEQFF. The DNA for the CDR3 is TGTGCCAGCAGCCCGGACAGGGGGGGTTATAATGAGCAGTTCTTC.

V is TRBV19 and J is TRBJ2-4; D might be TRBD2 (5 bases). Trimming shortened V by 1 base and J by 6 bases, and 10 bases separated the two germline ends. Germline values: CDR1 LNHDA, CDR2 SQIVND (reference sequence). The CDR3 length is 14 residues. The chain's CDR3 is CASSIGASSNIQYF. In DNA form, the CDR3 reads TGTGCCAGTAGTATAGGTGCTAGCTCAAACATTCAGTACTTC.

V and J are TRBV4-1 and TRBJ1-2; tentative D call: TRBD1 (6 bases). From germline, CDR1 is MGHRA and CDR2 YSYEKL. The CDR3 consists of 15 residues. V lost 4 bases and J lost 1, with 13 bases in between. In nucleotides, the CDR3 is TGCGCCAGCAGCCCAGACAGGCGAGGTAACTATGGCTACACCTTC. Translating gives CASSPDRRGNYGYTF.

The genes are TRBV10-1 and TRBJ1-1; no firm D call. V was cut by 1 base and J by 2 bases, with 5 bases left in between. The CDR3 sequence is 13 residues long. CDR1 and CDR2 (germline): WNHNN, SYGVQD (reference sequence). In DNA form, the CDR3 reads TGCGCCAGCAGTGAGTTCACCAACACTGAAGCTTTCTTT. Residues: CASSEFTNTEAFF.

Turning to this clone: Germline is not matched at one junction end, which may reflect a read error. The gene calls are TRBV6-5 and TRBJ2-5, with D tentatively TRBD2 (5 bases). CDR1 and CDR2 from the germline V gene are MNHEY and SVGAGI. The length of the CDR3 is 13 residues. CDR3 in DNA: TGTGTCAGCAGTGCACCGGGACAAGAGACCCAGTACTTC. Protein sequence: CVSSAPGQETQYF.

The gene calls are TRBV11-1 and TRBJ1-2; 10 bases match TRBD1. The V gene end was trimmed by 4 bases and the J gene end by 6 bases; junction bases not matched to a gene: 2. The CDR3 spans 13 residues. The V gene's germline CDR1 is SGHAT and CDR2 FQDESV (reference sequence). The CDR3 DNA follows: TGTGCCAGCAGCTACGGACAGGGGGATGGCTACACCTTC. It specifies CASSYGQGDGYTF.

The chain is built from TRBV28 and TRBJ1-2; TRBD1 might be the D (6 bases). The CDR3 extends over 13 amino acids. The germline V and J ends were trimmed by 0 bases and 6 bases, with 8 bases remaining between them. The germline gives CDR1 MDHEN, CDR2 SYDVKM. CDR3 amino acids: CASSLWGGNGYTF. CDR3 sequence (DNA): TGTGCCAGCAGTTTATGGGGGGGCAATGGCTACACCTTC.

The chain combines TRBV11-2 with TRBJ1-2, with D possibly being TRBD1 (6 bases). The V end lost 3 bases, the J end lost 3 bases, and 14 bases lay between the germline ends. In germline, CDR1 is SGHAT, CDR2 FQNNGV. The CDR3 loop spans 15 amino acids. The CDR3 coding sequence is TGTGCCAGCAGCTTCGGGACACTACCGTACTATGGCTACACCTTC. This sequence encodes CASSFGTLPYYGYTF.

This clone has only one observation. The chain employs TRBV6-6 and TRBJ2-7; TRBD2 matches at 10 bases. With V trimmed by 2 bases and J by 4 bases, 2 bases remained unmatched. CDR1 and CDR2 from the germline V gene are MNHNY and SVGAGI (reference sequence). The CDR3 sequence is 14 residues long. The DNA for the CDR3 is TGTGCCAGCAGTTACCTAGCGGGAGAGTACGAGCAGTACTTC. It translates to CASSYLAGEYEQYF.

The chain joins TRBV6-5 to TRBJ1-1; 8 bases line up with TRBD1. This CDR3 spans 14 amino acids. The V gene's germline CDR1 is MNHEY and CDR2 SVGAGI. After removal of 3 bases from V and 3 bases from J, the junction contained 3 bases not matched to a gene. The CDR3 is CASSYGRGHTEAFF. The CDR3 DNA is TGTGCCAGCAGTTATGGCAGGGGGCACACTGAAGCTTTCTTT.

The rearrangement uses TRBV18 and TRBJ2-3; D assignment may be TRBD1 or TRBD2 (5 bases each). Germline values: CDR1 KGHSH, CDR2 LQKENI. The CDR3 sequence is 15 residues long. V was shortened by 3 bases and J by 4 bases, with 14 bases between the two germline ends. CDR3 sequence (DNA): TGTGCCAGCTCACCTCCGGGACCGTTGGCAGATACGCAGTATTTT. Amino acids: CASSPPGPLADTQYF.

This chain connects TRBV9 to TRBJ2-2, with 8 positions matching TRBD1. Germline loops: CDR1 SGDLS, CDR2 YYNGEE. The CDR3 spans 18 residues. V lost 0 bases and J lost 3; bases outside the gene matches: 10. The CDR3: CASSVAATGEVHTGELFF. The CDR3, as DNA: TGTGCCAGCAGCGTAGCCGCGACAGGGGAGGTACACACCGGGGAGCTGTTTTTT. The variable domain in full, with the rest retrieved from reference TRBV9 and TRBJ2-2, is DSGVTQTPKHLITATGQRVTLRCSPRSGDLSVYWYQQSLDQGLQFLIQYYNGEERAKGNILERFSAQQFPDLHSELNLSSLELGDSALYFCASSVAATGEVHTGELFFGEGSRLTVL.

The chain joins TRBV2 to TRBJ1-5; D is perhaps TRBD1 (5 bases). Germline V CDR1 and CDR2: SNHLY, FYNNEI. V lost 2 bases and J lost 6, with 11 bases in between. The CDR3 runs to 14 residues. DNA of the CDR3: TGTGCCAGCAGTGAATCCAGGGTGGGTCAGCCCCAGCATTTT. Translated: CASSESRVGQPQHF.

The chain combines TRBV20-1 with TRBJ1-5; D is undetermined. CDR3 length: 11 residues. V lost 5 bases and J 6 bases, leaving 8 bases between the germline ends. Germline lookup yields CDR1 DFQATT and CDR2 SNEGSKA (reference sequence). CDR3 region: CSALGGQPQHF. The CDR3 DNA sequence: TGCAGTGCTCTGGGAGGTCAGCCCCAGCATTTT.

The chain couples TRBV6-1 to TRBJ1-5; no firm D call. Germline V lookup: CDR1 MNHNS, CDR2 SASEGT. Trimming shortened V by 0 bases and J by 7 bases, and 19 bases separated the two germline ends. The CDR3 consists of 17 residues. The CDR3 region has the DNA TGTGCCAGCAGTGAAGCGGGGTTAGTGGCTCCCCAACAGCCCCAGCATTTT. It is translated as CASSEAGLVAPQQPQHF.

The V call is TRBV5-1, the J call TRBJ2-7, with D tentatively TRBD1 (6 bases). CDR3 length equals 15 residues. Germline assignment: CDR1 SGHRS and CDR2 YFSETQ. With 2 bases removed from V and 0 bases from J, the gap between germline ends came to 12 bases. CDR3 sequence (DNA): TGCGCCAGCAGCTTTTCTGGACAGTTCTCCTACGAGCAGTACTTC. Its translation is CASSFSGQFSYEQYF.

The V call is TRBV6-1, the J call TRBJ2-1; 12 bases line up with TRBD2. The germline V gene encodes CDR1 MNHNS and CDR2 SASEGT. CDR3 length: 15 amino acids. V gave up 6 bases and J gave up 9 bases; unmatched junction bases: 9. The CDR3 region has the DNA TGTGCCAGCAGAGCGGGACTAGCGGGTATAGGTGAGCAGTTCTTC. It yields the protein CASRAGLAGIGEQFF.

V gene TRBV19 combines with J gene TRBJ2-2, with D perhaps TRBD2 (6 bases). Trimming took 7 bases from V and 1 from J, leaving 7 bases between them. The CDR3 consists of 13 residues. CDR1 LNHDA and CDR2 SQIVND come from the germline V gene (reference sequence). The CDR3 spells CASKTRNTGELFF. The CDR3 bases are TGTGCCAGTAAGACTAGGAACACCGGGGAGCTGTTTTTT.

The genes are TRBV28 and TRBJ2-5; D might be TRBD2 (5 bases). Germline loops: CDR1 MDHEN, CDR2 SYDVKM. The V end was cut by 6 bases, the J end by 5 bases, with 19 bases between. CDR3 length: 15 amino acids. The CDR3 DNA reads as TGTGCCAGCAGAAGGGCTTTGGCATCGGGGGAGACCCAGTACTTC. Translating gives CASRRALASGETQYF.

The chain links TRBV29-1 to TRBJ2-7; possibly TRBD2 for D (5 bases). The germline V and J ends were trimmed by 4 bases and 2 bases, with 12 bases remaining between them. There are 13 residues in the CDR3. Per the germline V gene, CDR1 is SQVTM and CDR2 is ANQGSEA. CDR3 in amino acids: CSVVSGIPYEQYF. CDR3 nucleotide sequence: TGCAGCGTTGTATCCGGGATCCCCTACGAGCAGTACTTC.